This T cell receptor beta chain was retrieved from a study of regulatory T cells in long-lasting Graves disease. Study-level points and caveats: Compared with new cases, persistent Graves' patients showed reduced TCR diversity.

Note on this clonotype: Its antigen remains unknown.

The authors built TCR beta libraries using iRepertoire HTBI primers and Arm-PCR of CDR3 regions. One entry per CDR3 protein, called by TCRdb with MiXCR from the multiplex PCR reads. Altogether around 500,000 distinct CDR3 sequences are present, 15% to 20% being singletons, with the ten largest covering 20% to 30%. V dropped 0 bases and J dropped 0 bases, with 9 bases sitting between them. CDR1 MRHNA and CDR2 SNTAGT come from the germline V gene. This CDR3 contains 16 residues. The time point denotes: newly diagnosed GD, antithyroid drugs for less than 3 months. The authors made the TCR library using RNA they extracted from PBMCs. In addition, the sample was reused for a study of T cells in Graves' hyperthyroidism and ophthalmopathy. That work contributes: For the diagnoses, clinical symptoms, serum thyroxine and TRAb, thyroid ultrasound and orbital computed tomography were used. When the TCR CDR3 underwent first-round RT-PCR, the HTBI primer set was used. A median around 6.4 months before onset, the model predicted ophthalmopathy.

The chain recombines TRBV6-4 with TRBJ1-5, with a tentative D call TRBD1 (5 bases). This sequence was found in a woman aged 40-65 years with Graves disease. The input for sequencing was peripheral blood mononuclear cells (PBMCs), taken at new diagnosis, from a patient treated with antithyroid drugs. CDR3 region: CASSDSRGTSNQPQHF. The DNA of the CDR3 is TGTGCCAGCAGTGACTCGAGAGGGACTAGCAATCAGCCCCAGCATTTT.